The 11 T cell receptor beta chains reported below all come from one sample, sequenced in a study of T cells in Graves' hyperthyroidism and ophthalmopathy. RNA transcripts yielded amplified TCR beta CDR3 regions. The primer set for the first-round RT-PCR of the TCR CDR3 was HTBI. In TCRdb, the multiplex PCR reads were re-called with MiXCR into one record per CDR3 protein. Seen here are fewer than 450,000 distinct CDR3 sequences, about 15% observed once, and the top ten hold roughly 19%. The sequenced material came from blood. The origin of the receptors is an older woman with Graves' ophthalmopathy.

This clonotype was picked up a small number of times. The rearrangement joins TRBV5-1 to TRBJ2-2, with D perhaps matching TRBD1 or TRBD2 (6 bases each). Trimming cost V 1 base and J 2 bases, with 12 bases left between them. The CDR3 sequence is 16 residues long. Germline lookup yields CDR1 SGHRS and CDR2 YFSETQ. CDR3 amino acids: CASSLIAGQNTGELFF. The CDR3 bases are TGCGCCAGCAGCTTGATTGCGGGACAAAACACCGGGGAGCTGTTTTTT.

This clonotype was observed at least ten times. This chain uses TRBV4-2 with TRBJ1-6; the D is unclear. The CDR3 is 15 amino acids. The V end was cut by 0 bases, the J end by 9 bases, with 12 bases between. Per the germline V gene, CDR1 is LGHNA and CDR2 is YNFKEQ. The CDR3 is CASSQDHPASSPLHF. The CDR3 DNA reads TGTGCCAGCAGCCAAGACCATCCTGCCAGTTCACCCCTCCACTTT.

In its sample, this clonotype was seen once. The chain recombines TRBV20-1 with TRBJ2-5, with TRBD2 identical over 10 bases. V gave up 4 bases and J gave up 5 bases; unmatched junction bases: 7. CDR3 length: 14 amino acids. Germline CDR1 and CDR2: DFQATT and SNEGSKA (reference sequence). CDR3 in amino acids: CSATASGSWETQYF. In nucleotides, the CDR3 is TGCAGTGCTACGGCTAGCGGGAGTTGGGAGACCCAGTACTTC.

This clonotype has at least ten counts. CDR3 loop: CASSYGLAGGTGELFF. DNA for the CDR3: TGTGCCAGCAGTTACGGGCTAGCGGGAGGAACCGGGGAGCTGTTTTTT. The rearrangement joins TRBV27 to TRBJ2-2; 11 bases are a match to TRBD2. Germline loops: CDR1 MNHEY, CDR2 SMNVEV (reference sequence). The CDR3 loop spans 16 amino acids. The V segment lost 4 bases and the J segment 5 bases; nucleotides outside the gene matches: 6.

Many counts were recorded for this clonotype. The rearrangement joins TRBV27 to TRBJ2-2; D is uncertain. Trimming took 4 bases from V and 6 from J, leaving 6 bases between them. The CDR3 length is 12 residues. Germline CDR1 MNHEY, CDR2 SMNVEV (reference sequence). CDR3 in amino acids: CASSSKAGELFF. CDR3 coding DNA: TGTGCCAGCAGTTCGAAGGCCGGGGAGCTGTTTTTT.

The sample holds many counts of this clonotype. The chain joins TRBV2 to TRBJ2-5; weak D call: TRBD1 (5 bases). The length of the CDR3 is 12 residues. The V gene's germline CDR1 is SNHLY and CDR2 FYNNEI. Trimming removed 7 bases at V and 5 bases at J, with 11 bases between. The CDR3: CASKGLDETQYF. The DNA for the CDR3 is TGTGCCAGCAAGGGGCTAGATGAGACCCAGTACTTC. The full variable domain, its missing parts supplied by reference TRBV2 and TRBJ2-5, is EPEVTQTPSHQVTQMGQEVILRCVPISNHLYFYWYRQILGQKVEFLVSFYNNEISEKSEIFDDQFSVERPDGSNFTLKIRSTKLEDSAMYFCASKGLDETQYFGPGTRLLVL.

This clonotype was counted many times. V and J are TRBV20-1 and TRBJ2-1; D remains ambiguous. The V end was cut by 3 bases, the J end by 7 bases, with 7 bases between. Germline lookup yields CDR1 DFQATT and CDR2 SNEGSKA (reference sequence). The CDR3 totals 11 residues. This CDR3 reads CSASRLNEQFF. The CDR3 region has the DNA TGCAGTGCTAGTCGGCTGAATGAGCAGTTCTTC.

This clonotype was seen ten or more times. The chain combines TRBV12-3 or TRBV12-4 with TRBJ2-1; TRBD2 matches 7 bases. CDR3 size: 14 residues. The V gene end was trimmed by 6 bases and the J gene end by 4 bases; junction bases not matched to a gene: 6. The CDR3 sequence: CASRQAGPYNEQFF. DNA of the CDR3: TGTGCCAGCAGGCAAGCGGGACCTTACAATGAGCAGTTCTTC.

This clonotype was seen repeatedly, ten times or more. This chain links TRBV11-2 with TRBJ2-5; TRBD1 is a possible D gene (5 bases). Trimming cost V 5 bases and J 5 bases, with 18 bases left between them. Per the germline V gene, CDR1 is SGHAT and CDR2 is FQNNGV. The CDR3 has 15 residues. The CDR3 sequence: CASSPRVPSGETQYF. CDR3 coding DNA: TGTGCCAGCAGCCCCCGGGTCCCTTCAGGGGAGACCCAGTACTTC.

This clonotype was picked up many times. The chain employs TRBV29-1 and TRBJ2-1, with 8 nucleotides matching TRBD2. The CDR3 covers 13 residues. Germline values: CDR1 SQVTM, CDR2 ANQGSEA. CDR3 in amino acids: CSWGSGASGEQFF. The CDR3 DNA sequence: TGCAGTTGGGGTAGCGGGGCGTCGGGGGAGCAGTTCTTC.

J is TRBJ1-5 and V is TRBV28; a possible D gene is TRBD1 (6 bases). The germline V gene encodes CDR1 MDHEN and CDR2 SYDVKM. With 3 bases removed from V and 7 bases from J, the gap between germline ends came to 13 bases. CDR3 length equals 14 residues. The CDR3, as DNA: TGTGCCAGCAGTTTTGGTCCCCAGGGGCAGCCCCAGCATTTT. The encoded protein is CASSFGPQGQPQHF.